A single sample gave rise to the 30 T cell receptor beta chains below, sequenced in a study of CD8 T cells in ankylosing spondylitis. TCRdb analysed the 5' RACE reads with MiXCR anew, one entry per CDR3 protein. Here the sample spans roughly 230,000 distinct CDR3 sequences, roughly a tenth being singletons. Sequencing was performed on blood, either unsorted or a sorted T cell fraction (not recorded which). The receptors stem from a male donor with ankylosing spondylitis or in good health (not recorded which).

This clonotype was recorded many times. The chain is built from TRBV7-9 and TRBJ2-7; D is ambiguous. The ends were cut back, 4 bases at V and 7 bases at J, with 11 bases in the middle. Germline CDR1 and CDR2: SEHNR and FQNEAQ (reference sequence). CDR3 length: 12 amino acids. Here the CDR3 DNA reads TGTGCCAGCAGCTCCTCAGACGCGGAGCAGTACTTC. It specifies CASSSSDAEQYF.

This clonotype was seen at least ten times. The gene calls are TRBV4-1 and TRBJ2-7, with 7 bases lining up with TRBD2. Per germline, CDR1 MGHRA and CDR2 YSYEKL. V lost 1 base, J lost 5 bases, and 8 bases stayed unmatched. This CDR3 is 15 amino acids long. CDR3 nucleotides: TGCGCCAGCAGCCAAGGGCGCGGGAGCTTCCACGAGCAGTACTTC. Translated, it gives CASSQGRGSFHEQYF.

This clonotype has ten or more counts. The chain is built from TRBV20-1 and TRBJ1-5; D remains ambiguous. In germline, CDR1 is DFQATT, CDR2 SNEGSKA (reference sequence). CDR3 size: 13 residues. The ends were cut back, 6 bases at V and 2 bases at J, with 11 bases in the middle. Here the CDR3 reads CSARPDGNQPQHF. The CDR3 region has the DNA TGCAGTGCGCGACCTGATGGCAATCAGCCCCAGCATTTT.

This clonotype was counted many times. V is TRBV12-3 or TRBV12-4 and J is TRBJ2-1, with 7 positions matching TRBD1. The CDR3 length is 15 residues. Trimming removed 1 base from V and 6 bases from J; junction bases left unmatched: 6. The CDR3: CASSLGGGPSNEQFF. CDR3 nucleotides: TGTGCCAGCAGTTTAGGAGGGGGCCCAAGCAATGAGCAGTTCTTC.

In this sample, this clonotype turned up a few times. The chain uses TRBV30 and TRBJ2-3; D not certain. This CDR3 comprises 12 residues. The germline V and J ends were trimmed by 0 bases and 6 bases, with 7 bases remaining between them. Germline V gene sequence: CDR1 GTSNPN, CDR2 SVGIG (reference sequence). The CDR3 bases are TGTGCCTGGAGTGTCGCGCTGGATACGCAGTATTTT. Translation gives CAWSVALDTQYF.

This clonotype was picked up many times. The J gene is TRBJ1-5, the V gene TRBV10-2; D ambiguous. V was clipped by 0 bases and J by 10 bases, with 7 bases between them. Germline V gene data show CDR1 as WSHSY and CDR2 as SAAADI. The length of the CDR3 is 12 residues. The CDR3 loop is CASSESKGPQHF. The DNA of the CDR3 is TGCGCCAGCAGTGAGTCAAAGGGACCCCAGCATTTT.

The J gene is TRBJ2-5, the V gene TRBV30, with D uncertain. Deletions cut 0 bases from V and 4 bases from J, with 6 bases between. CDR3 length: 12 residues. Germline V gene sequence: CDR1 GTSNPN, CDR2 SVGIG (reference sequence). The CDR3 DNA sequence: TGTGCCTGGAGTGTACTCCGAGAGACCCAGTACTTC. It codes for CAWSVLRETQYF.

This clonotype has ten or more counts. The chain is built from TRBV9 and TRBJ2-1, with 13 positions matching TRBD2. The germline CDR1 and CDR2 sequences are SGDLS and YYNGEE. V lost 4 bases and J lost 5; bases outside the gene matches: 6. This CDR3 is built from 16 residues. The CDR3 protein is CASSSTGTSGNNEQFF. The CDR3 DNA is TGTGCCAGCAGCTCTACCGGGACTAGCGGGAACAATGAGCAGTTCTTC.

The chain joins TRBV20-1 to TRBJ2-3; 10 bases line up with TRBD1. This CDR3 is 13 amino acids long. V was clipped by 7 bases and J by 6 bases; unmatched bases: 7. The V gene's germline CDR1 is DFQATT and CDR2 SNEGSKA (reference sequence). In nucleotides, the CDR3 is TGCAGTGTCCCAGGGACAGGGGTGGATACGCAGTATTTT. Translation: CSVPGTGVDTQYF.

This clonotype came up many times. The DNA for the CDR3 is TGTGCCAGCAGCTTAAGTCTCAGGGAGTTAGAGACCCAGTACTTC. Translation: CASSLSLRELETQYF. The J gene is TRBJ2-5, the V gene TRBV7-2; D may match TRBD1 or TRBD2 (5 bases each). V lost 2 bases and J 4 bases, leaving 14 bases between the germline ends. From germline, CDR1 is SGHTA and CDR2 FQGNSA. This CDR3 region has 15 residues. Full variable domain (remainder filled in from reference TRBV7-2 and TRBJ2-5): GAGVSQSPSNKVTEKGKDVELRCDPISGHTALYWYRQSLGQGLEFLIYFQGNSAPDKSGLPSDRFSAERTGGSVSTLTIQRTQQEDSAVYLCASSLSLRELETQYFGPGTRLLVL.

Details on this clonotype: One end of the junction fails to match germline, which may point to a read error. The chain combines TRBV3-1 with TRBJ1-1; perhaps TRBD1 as D (6 bases). The CDR3 length is 17 residues. The germline V gene encodes CDR1 LGHDT and CDR2 YNNKEL (reference sequence). The CDR3 nucleotides read TGTGCCTGCAGCCAAGATGAGGGGGGAGGGCTGCGGACTGAAGCTTTCTTT. Translation gives CACSQDEGGGLRTEAFF. Looking up the rest from reference TRBV3-1 and TRBJ1-1 gives the full variable domain: DTAVSQTPKYLVTQMGNDKSIKCEQNLGHDTMYWYKQDSKKFLKIMFSYNNKELIINETVPNRFSPKSPDKAHLNLHINSLELGDSAVYFCACSQDEGGGLRTEAFFGQGTRLTVV.

In this sample, this clonotype turned up many times. The chain recombines TRBV5-1 with TRBJ2-5, with TRBD2 identical over 7 bases. Germline V lookup: CDR1 SGHRS, CDR2 YFSETQ. This CDR3 has 15 amino acids. J gave up 3 bases and V 1 base, and 6 bases lay outside the gene matches. The CDR3 sequence: CASSLPWTSEETQYF. The DNA of the CDR3 is TGCGCCAGCAGCTTGCCTTGGACTAGTGAAGAGACCCAGTACTTC.

This clonotype was counted many times. The chain links TRBV2 to TRBJ2-1, with D uncertain. This CDR3 is built from 14 residues. CDR1 is SNHLY and CDR2 is FYNNEI in the germline V gene. V was cut by 4 bases and J by 5 bases, with 12 bases left in between. CDR3 nucleotides: TGTGCCAGCAGTGGGCGTCAACGAGACAATGAGCAGTTCTTC. Translation gives CASSGRQRDNEQFF.

Points on this clonotype: With a much larger clone just one base away, this may be a read error. V is TRBV6-1 and J is TRBJ1-1; D may be TRBD1 (6 bases). Germline V CDR1 and CDR2: MNHNS, SASEGT. This CDR3 is 11 amino acids long. Written as DNA, the CDR3 is TGTGTCAGCAGTGAACGGCAGGGGGCTTTCTTT. This codes for CVSSERQGAFF.

This clonotype was recorded a few times. J is TRBJ2-1 and V is TRBV6-1, with D tentatively TRBD2 (6 bases). Trimming shortened V by 0 bases and J by 3 bases, and 15 bases separated the two germline ends. Germline-derived CDR1 and CDR2 are MNHNS and SASEGT. The CDR3 is 17 residues long. CDR3 sequence: CASSEAPEGSFYNEQFF. The CDR3 DNA follows: TGTGCCAGCAGTGAAGCGCCGGAGGGGTCTTTCTACAATGAGCAGTTCTTC.

In this sample, this clonotype turned up a few times. This chain connects TRBV7-2 to TRBJ2-7; D possibly matches TRBD1 or TRBD2 (5 bases each). The CDR3 length is 15 residues. Germline V CDR1 and CDR2: SGHTA, FQGNSA. V was cut by 4 bases and J by 6 bases, with 19 bases left in between. The CDR3 protein is CASSYDGAFPGEQYF. DNA of the CDR3: TGTGCCAGCAGCTACGACGGGGCCTTCCCGGGCGAGCAGTACTTC.

This clonotype was observed at least ten times. The gene calls are TRBV3-1 and TRBJ1-2; D may be TRBD1 (6 bases). The V gene's germline CDR1 is LGHDT and CDR2 YNNKEL (reference sequence). The CDR3 spans 16 residues. V was cut by 0 bases and J by 4 bases, with 15 bases left in between. The CDR3: CASSQDRARGAYGYTF. The CDR3, as DNA: TGTGCCAGCAGCCAAGATAGAGCCAGGGGCGCCTATGGCTACACCTTC.

The rearrangement joins TRBV7-9 to TRBJ2-1; D is ambiguous. V was cut by 1 base and J by 5 bases, with 12 bases left in between. The CDR3 is 15 residues long. Germline V gives CDR1 SEHNR, CDR2 FQNEAQ (reference sequence). The CDR3: CASSLEGWYHNEQFF. CDR3 nucleotide sequence: TGTGCCAGCAGCTTAGAAGGGTGGTACCACAATGAGCAGTTCTTC.

This clonotype came up many times. V and J are TRBV5-1 and TRBJ2-1; TRBD2 matches 15 bases. The trim removed 3 bases at V and 8 bases at J, leaving 6 bases unmatched. The V gene's germline CDR1 is SGHRS and CDR2 YFSETQ. This CDR3 spans 16 amino acids. The CDR3: CASSSGLAGGPDEQFF. DNA of the CDR3: TGCGCCAGCAGCTCCGGACTAGCGGGAGGGCCAGATGAGCAGTTCTTC.

The chain combines TRBV19 with TRBJ1-1; D uncertain. The V and J ends lost 5 bases and 4 bases respectively, with 14 bases between them. This CDR3 is 14 amino acids long. Germline lookup yields CDR1 LNHDA and CDR2 SQIVND (reference sequence). The chain's CDR3 is CASSPRLFGTEAFF. In DNA, the CDR3 is TGTGCCAGTAGTCCCAGGTTGTTCGGCACTGAAGCTTTCTTT.

Ten or more counts support this clonotype. The chain carries TRBV6-1 and TRBJ2-1, with 10 positions matching TRBD2. CDR1 and CDR2 (germline): MNHNS, SASEGT. V lost 5 bases and J lost 11; bases outside the gene matches: 12. This CDR3 comprises 15 residues. The CDR3 coding sequence is TGTGCCAGCAGTAGGGTCCTAGCGGGAGATAAAAAGCAGTTCTTC. Its protein is CASSRVLAGDKKQFF.

This clonotype showed up many times. The chain has TRBV10-3 and TRBJ1-1; perhaps TRBD1 as D (5 bases). The germline gives CDR1 ENHRY, CDR2 SYGVKD. The CDR3 extends over 15 amino acids. Trimming pared 0 bases from V and 2 bases from J, leaving 10 bases between. The DNA for the CDR3 is TGTGCCATCAGTGAGTCGGGGGGAAAAAACACTGAAGCTTTCTTT. Translated, it gives CAISESGGKNTEAFF.

The gene calls are TRBV19 and TRBJ2-1; D is perhaps TRBD2 (5 bases). The CDR3 has 12 amino acids. Trimming left V 0 bases short and J 9 bases short, with 6 bases between. The germline CDR1 and CDR2 sequences are LNHDA and SQIVND (reference sequence). The CDR3 protein is CASSIERAEQFF. The CDR3 nucleotides read TGTGCCAGTAGTATAGAGAGGGCTGAGCAGTTCTTC. Based on the CDR3 plus reference TRBV19 and TRBJ2-1, the full variable domain is DGGITQSPKYLFRKEGQNVTLSCEQNLNHDAMYWYRQDPGQGLRLIYYSQIVNDFQKGDIAEGYSVSREKKESFPLTVTSAQKNPTAFYLCASSIERAEQFFGPGTRLTVL.

The CDR3 loop is CSAPPEANDYTF. CDR3 nucleotide sequence: TGCAGTGCTCCTCCAGAGGCAAATGACTACACCTTC. The rearrangement links TRBV20-1 to TRBJ1-2; the D is unclear. Germline assignment: CDR1 DFQATT and CDR2 SNEGSKA (reference sequence). The CDR3 extends over 12 amino acids. Trimming pared 5 bases from V and 10 bases from J, leaving 17 bases between.

The sample holds many counts of this clonotype. The chain couples TRBV14 to TRBJ1-1; TRBD1 aligns across 7 bases. The germline V gene encodes CDR1 SGHDN and CDR2 FVKESK. After removal of 4 bases from V and 5 bases from J, the junction contained 7 bases not matched to a gene. CDR3 length: 14 residues. The CDR3 DNA follows: TGTGCCAGCAGCCCCGACAGGGCAATTACTGAAGCTTTCTTT. It specifies CASSPDRAITEAFF.

The V call is TRBV9, the J call TRBJ2-7, with 7 nucleotides matching TRBD1. CDR3 length: 14 amino acids. Germline assignment: CDR1 SGDLS and CDR2 YYNGEE. Trimming at V came to 5 bases and at J to 6 bases, leaving 11 bases not matched to a gene. The CDR3 DNA is TGTGCCAGCAGTCGACAGGGCACAAGGGTCGAGCAGTACTTC. This sequence encodes CASSRQGTRVEQYF.

This clonotype showed up many times. This chain uses TRBV4-1 with TRBJ2-7; 9 positions match TRBD2. Germline V gene data show CDR1 as MGHRA and CDR2 as YSYEKL. CDR3 length equals 17 residues. Trimming took 0 bases from V and 5 from J; bases not matched to a gene: 11. The chain's CDR3 is CASSQERASGVGDEQYF. CDR3 in DNA: TGCGCCAGCAGCCAAGAGCGGGCTAGCGGGGTTGGGGACGAGCAGTACTTC.

This clonotype was recorded many times. The rearrangement uses TRBV7-2 and TRBJ1-5; D is unresolved. The CDR3 has 13 amino acids. The V gene's germline CDR1 is SGHTA and CDR2 FQGNSA. The V and J ends lost 5 bases and 5 bases respectively, with 10 bases between them. Written as DNA, the CDR3 is TGTGCCAGCAGCCAGGCGGCTTATCAGCCCCAGCATTTT. It codes for CASSQAAYQPQHF.

This clonotype was counted many times. The V gene is TRBV6-5, the J gene TRBJ1-1; D possibly corresponds to TRBD1 (5 bases). Germline values: CDR1 MNHEY, CDR2 SVGAGI. The CDR3 covers 14 residues. Trimming took off 6 bases at V and 3 bases at J, with 14 bases between the two ends. Here the CDR3 DNA reads TGTGCCAGCAGCTACCCCCCGGGGGACACTGAAGCTTTCTTT. Translation: CASSYPPGDTEAFF.

This clonotype has ten or more counts. The chain links TRBV5-1 to TRBJ2-3; 8 bases map to TRBD2. Germline lookup yields CDR1 SGHRS and CDR2 YFSETQ. The J segment lost 3 bases and the V segment lost 4 bases, leaving 16 bases of the junction unmatched. The CDR3 length is 18 residues. CDR3 DNA sequence: TGCGCCAGCAGCCCTGGGGCCCTGAGCGGGAGACGTACAGATACGCAGTATTTT. It yields the protein CASSPGALSGRRTDTQYF.